These T cell receptor beta chains were read from a single sample in a study of sequential checkpoint blockade in melanoma. Some clones are missing from TCRdb's copy, which holds only in-frame ones; the method was immunoSEQ multiplex PCR. The table records approximately 6,100 clones, around 54% of them present only once. Sequenced material: CD8+ T cells sorted from blood (inferred from file names), taken from a patient given nivolumab and ipilimumab in sequence. The receptor source for this set is a human donor with melanoma. Both conserved end residues are part of each CDR3. D genes are given only for firm matches. A row's size may be missing; if present it is once, few, many or a size class.

d_gene: TRBD1
abundance: .
v_gene: TRBV19
j_gene: TRBJ2-1
CDR3nt: TGTGCCAGTAGTATCCTTCGAACAGGGGGCTGGAATGAGCAGTTCTTC
CDR3aa: CASSILRTGGWNEQFF

d_gene: TRBD1
abundance: once
v_gene: TRBV7-2
j_gene: TRBJ2-5
CDR3nt: TGTGCCAGCAGCATCGCCGGGACAGGGAAAGAGACCCAGTACTTC
CDR3aa: CASSIAGTGKETQYF

d_gene: .
abundance: .
v_gene: TRBV5-6
j_gene: TRBJ1-1
CDR3nt: TGTGCCAGCAGTTTAGGGCCCTCGGGGAACTCTGAAGCTTTCTTT
CDR3aa: CASSLGPSGNSEAFF

d_gene: TRBD2
abundance: .
v_gene: TRBV27
j_gene: TRBJ2-1
CDR3nt: TGTGCCAGCAGTTTAATGGCGGGAGGGCAAGTCAGCGAGCAGTTCTTC
CDR3aa: CASSLMAGGQVSEQFF

d_gene: TRBD2
abundance: .
v_gene: TRBV6-6
j_gene: TRBJ2-1
CDR3nt: TGTGCCAGCAGACCGCCTAGCGGGAGCTCCTACAATGAGCAGTTCTTC
CDR3aa: CASRPPSGSSYNEQFF

d_gene: .
abundance: .
v_gene: TRBV18
j_gene: TRBJ1-6
CDR3nt: TGTGCCAGCTCACCAGGGGGGGGACCAAATTCACCCCTCCACTTT
CDR3aa: CASSPGGGPNSPLHF

d_gene: .
abundance: once
v_gene: TRBV7-6
j_gene: TRBJ2-7
CDR3nt: TGTGCCAGCAGTCCTGACAGGCGACACGAGCAGTACTTC
CDR3aa: CASSPDRRHEQYF

d_gene: TRBD2
abundance: .
v_gene: TRBV5-1
j_gene: TRBJ2-5
CDR3nt: TGCGCCAGCAGCTTAGGACTAGCCCGTGAGACCCAGTACTTC
CDR3aa: CASSLGLARETQYF

d_gene: .
abundance: .
v_gene: TRBV10-3
j_gene: TRBJ2-2
CDR3nt: TGTGCCATCAAGAGTGGAGTCGGGGAGCTGTTTTTT
CDR3aa: CAIKSGVGELFF

d_gene: .
abundance: few
v_gene: TRBV12-5
j_gene: TRBJ2-5
CDR3nt: TGTGCTAGTGGTTTGGTCGGGTGGGAGCAAGAGACCCAGTACTTC
CDR3aa: CASGLVGWEQETQYF

d_gene: .
abundance: few
v_gene: TRBV29-1
j_gene: TRBJ2-1
CDR3nt: TGCAGCGTTGACGGACAACCTACCTACAATGAGCAGTTCTTC
CDR3aa: CSVDGQPTYNEQFF

d_gene: .
abundance: .
v_gene: TRBV7-9
j_gene: TRBJ2-1
CDR3nt: TGTGCCAGCAGCTCCTCACCGGCTCAGGGGTCTCTTGGCGGTGAGCAGTTCTTC
CDR3aa: CASSSSPAQGSLGGEQFF

d_gene: TRBD1
abundance: .
v_gene: TRBV10-1
j_gene: TRBJ1-1
CDR3nt: TGCGCCAGCAGAGACAGGGGGAACTTGGAAGCTTTCTTT
CDR3aa: CASRDRGNLEAFF

d_gene: .
abundance: .
v_gene: TRBV7-8
j_gene: TRBJ2-7
CDR3nt: TGTGCCAGCAGCTTAGCTTCTGGGGCGAAAGAGCAGTACTTC
CDR3aa: CASSLASGAKEQYF

d_gene: TRBD2
abundance: .
v_gene: TRBV2
j_gene: TRBJ2-5
CDR3nt: TGTGCCAGCAGTGAAGCGCTTCCAGCGGGATTAGGAGAGACCCAGTACTTC
CDR3aa: CASSEALPAGLGETQYF

d_gene: .
abundance: .
v_gene: TRBV7-6
j_gene: TRBJ1-1
CDR3nt: TGTGCCAGCAGCTTAAACTCAGGGGTAACTGAAGCTTTCTTT
CDR3aa: CASSLNSGVTEAFF

d_gene: .
abundance: few
v_gene: TRBV4-1
j_gene: TRBJ1-2
CDR3nt: TGCGCCAGCAGCCAAGGAGATAACTATGGCTACACCTTC
CDR3aa: CASSQGDNYGYTF

d_gene: .
abundance: .
v_gene: TRBV19
j_gene: TRBJ1-1
CDR3nt: TGTGCCAGTAGTACACCGGGATTTGCGAACACTGAAGCTTTCTTT
CDR3aa: CASSTPGFANTEAFF

d_gene: .
abundance: .
v_gene: TRBV7-3
j_gene: TRBJ2-4
CDR3nt: TGTGCCAGCAGCTCCTCGAAGAGACTGAGAGCCAAAAACATTCAGTACTTC
CDR3aa: CASSSSKRLRAKNIQYF

d_gene: .
abundance: .
v_gene: TRBV5-4
j_gene: TRBJ2-7
CDR3nt: TGTGCCAGCAGCCCCGGCCGGTCGGGGGAGCAGTACTTC
CDR3aa: CASSPGRSGEQYF

d_gene: .
abundance: .
v_gene: TRBV6-5
j_gene: TRBJ2-7
CDR3nt: TGTGCCAGCAGTTACTCTTCGGACGGGAGCTCCTACGAGCAGTACTTC
CDR3aa: CASSYSSDGSSYEQYF

d_gene: TRBD1
abundance: .
v_gene: TRBV10-2
j_gene: TRBJ2-7
CDR3nt: TGCGCCAGCAGTGAGAACAGGGGGCCAACCTACGAGCAGTACTTC
CDR3aa: CASSENRGPTYEQYF

d_gene: .
abundance: .
v_gene: TRBV7-8
j_gene: TRBJ1-2
CDR3nt: TGTGCCAGCAGTACAACGGGTTCCTCTCCCTATGGCTACACCTTC
CDR3aa: CASSTTGSSPYGYTF

d_gene: .
abundance: .
v_gene: TRBV19
j_gene: TRBJ1-1
CDR3nt: TGTGCCAGTAGGTGGGGAGTGAACACTGAAGCTTTCTTT
CDR3aa: CASRWGVNTEAFF

d_gene: .
abundance: .
v_gene: TRBV21-1
j_gene: TRBJ2-4
CDR3nt: TGTGCCAGCAGAGGCGGAGTAGCTACGCAAAGAAAAAACATTCAGTACTTC
CDR3aa: CASRGGVATQRKNIQYF

d_gene: .
abundance: few
v_gene: TRBV11-3
j_gene: TRBJ2-5
CDR3nt: TGTGCCAGCAGCTTAGAATCGGAGCTGGGCCAAGAGACCCAGTACTTC
CDR3aa: CASSLESELGQETQYF

d_gene: TRBD1
abundance: .
v_gene: TRBV2
j_gene: TRBJ2-6
CDR3nt: TGTGCCAGCAGAGTAAGACAGGGGGTCGGGGCCAACGTCCTGACTTTC
CDR3aa: CASRVRQGVGANVLTF

d_gene: TRBD1
abundance: .
v_gene: TRBV5-1
j_gene: TRBJ2-3
CDR3nt: TGCGCCAGCAGCTTGGACGGCAGGGGGCGCACAGATACGCAGTATTTT
CDR3aa: CASSLDGRGRTDTQYF

d_gene: TRBD2
abundance: few
v_gene: TRBV27
j_gene: TRBJ2-1
CDR3nt: TGTGCCAGCAGTAGTACTGGCGGGAGCTCCCATGAGCAGTTCTTC
CDR3aa: CASSSTGGSSHEQFF

d_gene: .
abundance: medium-sized
v_gene: TRBV7-9
j_gene: TRBJ1-1
CDR3nt: TGTGCCAGCAGCTTGGGAGGAGTGAACACTGAAGCTTTCTTT
CDR3aa: CASSLGGVNTEAFF

d_gene: .
abundance: medium-sized
v_gene: TRBV19
j_gene: TRBJ1-1
CDR3nt: TGTGCCAGTAGTACCCCCGGACAACGGAACACTGAAGCTTTCTTT
CDR3aa: CASSTPGQRNTEAFF

d_gene: TRBD2
abundance: .
v_gene: TRBV10-2
j_gene: TRBJ2-7
CDR3nt: TGCGCCAGCAGTGGACTAGCCACCTACGAGCAGTACTTC
CDR3aa: CASSGLATYEQYF

d_gene: .
abundance: .
v_gene: TRBV5-6
j_gene: TRBJ1-1
CDR3nt: TGTGCCAGCAGCTTGGCCGGGTACACTGAAGCTTTCTTT
CDR3aa: CASSLAGYTEAFF

d_gene: TRBD1
abundance: few
v_gene: TRBV4-3
j_gene: TRBJ1-2
CDR3nt: TGCGCCAGCAGCCAAGAATCCGGGACAGGGACGGCCAAGGACTACACCTTC
CDR3aa: CASSQESGTGTAKDYTF

d_gene: TRBD2
abundance: .
v_gene: TRBV7-9
j_gene: TRBJ2-7
CDR3nt: TGTGCCAGCAGCTTAGTTACTAGCGGGGGTCACGAGCAGTACTTC
CDR3aa: CASSLVTSGGHEQYF

d_gene: .
abundance: .
v_gene: TRBV5-1
j_gene: TRBJ2-1
CDR3nt: TGCGCCAGCAGCTTGGACACCCCCCACTACAATGAGCAGTTCTTC
CDR3aa: CASSLDTPHYNEQFF

d_gene: .
abundance: .
v_gene: TRBV4-2
j_gene: TRBJ2-1
CDR3nt: TGTGCCAGCAGCCCACTTAGCGGTGAAGGGGATGAGCAGTTCTTC
CDR3aa: CASSPLSGEGDEQFF

d_gene: .
abundance: .
v_gene: TRBV7-9
j_gene: TRBJ2-5
CDR3nt: TGTGCCAGCAGCTTTCCTAGCTATGAGACCCAGTACTTC
CDR3aa: CASSFPSYETQYF

d_gene: TRBD1
abundance: .
v_gene: TRBV19
j_gene: TRBJ2-7
CDR3nt: TGTGCCAGTAGCTCCCGGGACAGGGGGCTCTACGAGCAGTACTTC
CDR3aa: CASSSRDRGLYEQYF

d_gene: TRBD2
abundance: .
v_gene: TRBV9
j_gene: TRBJ2-1
CDR3nt: TGTGCCAGCAGCGTAGGGGGAGCGGGGTACAATGAGCAGTTCTTC
CDR3aa: CASSVGGAGYNEQFF

d_gene: TRBD2
abundance: .
v_gene: TRBV30
j_gene: TRBJ2-1
CDR3nt: TGTGCCTGGAGCGAAACCGGACTAGCGGTATACAATGAGCAGTTCTTC
CDR3aa: CAWSETGLAVYNEQFF

d_gene: TRBD1
abundance: medium-sized
v_gene: TRBV27
j_gene: TRBJ2-7
CDR3nt: TGTGCCAGCAGTTCGGTCCCGGGACAGGGGATCCACGAGCAGTACTTC
CDR3aa: CASSSVPGQGIHEQYF

d_gene: .
abundance: once
v_gene: TRBV7-2
j_gene: TRBJ2-5
CDR3nt: TGTGCCAGCAGCCCGTGGGAGCCCGTGTTCCAAGAGACCCAGTACTTC
CDR3aa: CASSPWEPVFQETQYF

d_gene: TRBD2
abundance: .
v_gene: TRBV5-6
j_gene: TRBJ2-7
CDR3nt: TGTGCCAGCAGCTTGTGGACTAGCGCTTACGAGCAGTACTTC
CDR3aa: CASSLWTSAYEQYF

d_gene: TRBD1
abundance: .
v_gene: TRBV2
j_gene: TRBJ1-2
CDR3nt: TGTGCCAGGAAACAGGGGGCGGGGGATGGCTACACCTTC
CDR3aa: CARKQGAGDGYTF

d_gene: TRBD1
abundance: few
v_gene: TRBV5-6
j_gene: TRBJ1-5
CDR3nt: TGTGCCAGCAGCTTGAGCAGGACAGGGGTGCCGTATAGCAATCAGCCCCAGCATTTT
CDR3aa: CASSLSRTGVPYSNQPQHF

d_gene: .
abundance: .
v_gene: TRBV27
j_gene: TRBJ2-7
CDR3nt: TGTGCCAGCAGTTCGTCATTAACTACGGTTTCCTACGAGCAGTACTTC
CDR3aa: CASSSSLTTVSYEQYF

d_gene: TRBD2
abundance: .
v_gene: TRBV7-8
j_gene: TRBJ2-3
CDR3nt: TGTGCCAGCAGCTACCGGGGGGAGAGGAGTCACGATACGCAGTATTTT
CDR3aa: CASSYRGERSHDTQYF

d_gene: TRBD1
abundance: few
v_gene: TRBV4-3
j_gene: TRBJ2-7
CDR3nt: TGCGCCAGCAGCCAAGAGGGACAGGGTTACGAGCAGTACTTC
CDR3aa: CASSQEGQGYEQYF

d_gene: TRBD2
abundance: few
v_gene: TRBV9
j_gene: TRBJ2-2
CDR3nt: TGTGCCAGCAGCGTAGCAGCGGGGGGGCCCACCGGGGAGCTGTTTTTT
CDR3aa: CASSVAAGGPTGELFF

d_gene: .
abundance: .
v_gene: TRBV7-2
j_gene: TRBJ1-2
CDR3nt: TGTGCCAGCAGCCTGACTGACTATGGCTACACCTTC
CDR3aa: CASSLTDYGYTF

d_gene: TRBD1
abundance: few
v_gene: TRBV4-2
j_gene: TRBJ2-7
CDR3nt: TGTGCCAGCAGCGGGGGGGACAGGGACGCCTACGAGCAGTACTTC
CDR3aa: CASSGGDRDAYEQYF

d_gene: .
abundance: .
v_gene: TRBV7-9
j_gene: TRBJ1-1
CDR3nt: TGTGCCAGCAGCTCTGGCGACGGGACAAAGTTAACTGAAGCTTTCTTT
CDR3aa: CASSSGDGTKLTEAFF

d_gene: TRBD2
abundance: .
v_gene: TRBV10-2
j_gene: TRBJ2-4
CDR3nt: TGCGCCAGCAGTGGAACTAGCGTCTCCCCAGCCAAAAACATTCAGTACTTC
CDR3aa: CASSGTSVSPAKNIQYF

d_gene: .
abundance: .
v_gene: TRBV27
j_gene: TRBJ2-2
CDR3nt: TGTGCCAGCAGTCTCTACGCGAACACCGGGGAGCTGTTTTTT
CDR3aa: CASSLYANTGELFF

d_gene: .
abundance: few
v_gene: TRBV19
j_gene: TRBJ1-5
CDR3nt: TGTGCCAGCCAAGACGACAGAAGCTTTAGCAATCAGCCCCAGCATTTT
CDR3aa: CASQDDRSFSNQPQHF

d_gene: .
abundance: .
v_gene: TRBV5-4
j_gene: TRBJ2-3
CDR3nt: TGTGCCAGCAGCTTGTGGGAGCCAGATACGCAGTATTTT
CDR3aa: CASSLWEPDTQYF

d_gene: TRBD2
abundance: .
v_gene: TRBV4-1
j_gene: TRBJ2-7
CDR3nt: TGCGCCAGCAGCCAAGCTAGCGGAGTGTCCTACGAGCAGTACTTC
CDR3aa: CASSQASGVSYEQYF

d_gene: TRBD1
abundance: .
v_gene: TRBV6-5
j_gene: TRBJ1-2
CDR3nt: TGTGCCAGCAGCACCGGGACAGGGGTGTATGGCTACACCTTC
CDR3aa: CASSTGTGVYGYTF

d_gene: .
abundance: few
v_gene: TRBV29-1
j_gene: TRBJ2-7
CDR3nt: TGCAGCGTTATAAACAGGGACTCCTACGAGCAGTACTTC
CDR3aa: CSVINRDSYEQYF